This T cell receptor beta chain was obtained from a study of T cell responses to AZD1222 COVID-19 vaccine. At the level of the study: Recipients boosted at about 4 weeks or about 12 weeks are pooled.

In regard to this clone: Its antigen is not known.

General observations from the study: Unmutated regions of variants are reportedly targeted by nearly half of spike-specific TCRs. Increases in Spike-specific TCR breadth and depth were seen after two AZD1222 doses.

The method was immunoSEQ multiplex PCR; TCRdb's version includes in-frame clones alone and lacks a portion of them. The profile shows 95,000 to 150,000 clones, about 92% of them singletons. The source of this sequence is an adult in good health. Sequences were derived from peripheral blood, sampled on day 0 of AZD1222 vaccination.

The DNA for the CDR3 is TGTGCCAGCAGCTTAGGGTATACCTTCACAGATACGCAGTATTTT. Translating it yields CASSLGYTFTDTQYF. The rearrangement joins TRBV11-3 to TRBJ2-3; D gene ambiguous. The CDR3 runs to 15 residues. V dropped 1 base and J dropped 2 bases, with 10 bases sitting between them. Germline V gives CDR1 SGHNT, CDR2 YENEEA.